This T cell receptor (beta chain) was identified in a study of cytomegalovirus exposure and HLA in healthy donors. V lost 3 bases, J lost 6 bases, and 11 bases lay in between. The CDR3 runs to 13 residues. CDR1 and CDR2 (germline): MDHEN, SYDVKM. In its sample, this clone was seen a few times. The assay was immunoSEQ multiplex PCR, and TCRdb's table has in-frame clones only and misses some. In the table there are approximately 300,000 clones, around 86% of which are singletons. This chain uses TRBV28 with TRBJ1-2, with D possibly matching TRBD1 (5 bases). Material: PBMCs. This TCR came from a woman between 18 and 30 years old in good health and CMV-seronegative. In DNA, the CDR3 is TGTGCCAGCAGTTTGGGCAGGGAAGATGGCTACACCTTC. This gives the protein CASSLGREDGYTF.